A single sample is the source of the 16 T cell receptor beta chains below, sequenced in a study of blood T cells in healthy people across ages (dated by TCRdb to the mid-2010s). Preparation of the library involved 5' RACE. TCRdb shows the sequencer as Illumina HiSeq 2500. A second PCR of about 6 to 11 cycles was performed with a sample-barcoded 5' primer and a J-beta primer mix. The public reads were reprocessed in TCRdb via fastp at Q25 and MiXCR, keeping in-frame beta chains. A single entry per CDR3 protein holds the most common genes and DNA from its merged rows. The sample profile shows about 780,000 distinct CDR3 sequences; 35% to 60% of them were found once. The ten largest clones add up to over 15% of the sample. The sample was blood. Source of these receptors: a man older than 75 in good health.

The chain is built from TRBV7-2 and TRBJ2-7; D not certain. The J call may be incorrect, as the DNA end agrees better with TRBJ2-5. Germline V CDR1 and CDR2: SGHTA, FQGNSA. This CDR3 has 13 amino acids. CDR3 residues: CASSPVSYRTQYF. In DNA form, the CDR3 reads TGTGCCAGCAGCCCAGTCAGCTACCGGACCCAGTACTTC.

The gene calls are TRBV29-1 and TRBJ2-7; TRBD1 aligns across 7 bases. J lost 2 bases, V lost 4 bases, and 5 bases had no gene match. CDR1 is SQVTM, CDR2 ANQGSEA, per germline. The CDR3 has 13 residues. The CDR3, as DNA: TGCAGCGTTGCATCTGGACAGGCCTACGAGCAGTACTTC. Translation gives CSVASGQAYEQYF.

CDR3 sequence reads: CASTSAGRSNQPQHF. DNA of the CDR3: TGTGCCAGCACTTCAGCGGGACGGAGCAATCAGCCCCAGCATTTT. V and J are TRBV6-2 or TRBV6-3 and TRBJ1-5, with a possible D match to TRBD1 (5 bases). CDR1 is MNHEY, CDR2 SVGEGT, per germline. Trimming removed 7 bases at V and 1 base at J, with 14 bases between. There are 15 residues in the CDR3.

At least ten counts were recorded for this clonotype. The chain employs TRBV2 and TRBJ2-7, with D uncertain. The V and J ends lost 3 bases and 6 bases respectively, with 3 bases between them. Germline lookup yields CDR1 SNHLY and CDR2 FYNNEI. The CDR3 covers 10 residues. CDR3 amino acids: CASSEGEQYF. CDR3 DNA: TGTGCCAGCAGTGAGGGCGAGCAGTACTTC.

The rearrangement links TRBV6-5 to TRBJ1-5, with unresolved D. This CDR3 has 14 residues. V was clipped by 5 bases and J by 6 bases, with 14 bases between them. Per germline, CDR1 MNHEY and CDR2 SVGAGI. The CDR3 bases are TGTGCCAGCAGTCCGGGCCGGATAGGTCAGCCCCAGCATTTT. This translates into CASSPGRIGQPQHF.

This clonotype was found a few times. This rearrangement joins TRBV7-2 to TRBJ1-1; perhaps TRBD1 as D (5 bases). From germline, CDR1 is SGHTA and CDR2 FQGNSA. The CDR3 contains 15 residues. V was clipped by 5 bases and J by 4 bases, with 17 bases between them. The CDR3 region has the DNA TGTGCCAGCAGCCCCCGGGACCGGGCTATCACTGAAGCTTTCTTT. It specifies CASSPRDRAITEAFF.

This rearrangement joins TRBV27 to TRBJ2-7; no clear D. Germline V gene sequence: CDR1 MNHEY, CDR2 SMNVEV (reference sequence). The CDR3 spans 11 residues. Trimming cost V 7 bases and J 5 bases, with 9 bases left between them. CDR3 sequence: CASKWYDEQYF. CDR3 bases: TGTGCCAGCAAATGGTACGACGAGCAGTACTTC.

This clonotype showed up just once. J is TRBJ2-7 and V is TRBV7-2, with D perhaps matching TRBD2 (6 bases). V was shortened by 4 bases and J by 5 bases, with 15 bases between the two germline ends. Per the germline V gene, CDR1 is SGHTA and CDR2 is FQGNSA. CDR3 length equals 14 residues. The CDR3 sequence: CASSSTGLWDEQYF. The CDR3 nucleotides are TGTGCCAGCAGCTCAACGGGACTTTGGGACGAGCAGTACTTC.

This clonotype was recorded at least ten times. The chain couples TRBV12-3 or TRBV12-4 to TRBJ2-5; D might be TRBD1 (5 bases). The CDR3 is 15 residues long. Between the trimmed V and J ends, which lost 5 bases and 2 bases, there was a span of 15 bases. The CDR3 region has the DNA TGTGCCAGCAGTACTGGACAACCGGGTCAAGAGACCCAGTACTTC. Protein product: CASSTGQPGQETQYF.

The J gene is TRBJ1-5, the V gene TRBV11-3; D possibly corresponds to TRBD1 (5 bases). The V end lost 5 bases, the J end lost 1 base, and 12 bases lay between the germline ends. This CDR3 has 15 amino acids. CDR1 is SGHNT and CDR2 is YENEEA in the germline V gene. The CDR3 protein is CASSEGAASNQPQHF. The CDR3 DNA follows: TGTGCCAGCAGCGAAGGGGCAGCGAGCAATCAGCCCCAGCATTTT.

This chain joins TRBV29-1 and TRBJ2-1; 10 positions agree with TRBD1. Trimming removed 5 bases from V and 0 bases from J; junction bases left unmatched: 4. Germline V gene lookup returns CDR1 SQVTM and CDR2 ANQGSEA. This CDR3 comprises 15 residues. CDR3 sequence: CSVWTGGDSYNEQFF. DNA of the CDR3: TGCAGCGTTTGGACAGGGGGGGACTCCTACAATGAGCAGTTCTTC.

This clonotype has at least ten counts. V and J are TRBV20-1 and TRBJ2-7; 7 nucleotides match TRBD1. CDR3 length: 17 residues. Germline V CDR1 and CDR2: DFQATT, SNEGSKA (reference sequence). Germline trimming cut 0 bases from V and 0 bases from J; bases unmatched to any gene: 11. The CDR3 nucleotides are TGCAGTGCTAGAGACAGAAGAATGACAGGGAGCTCCTACGAGCAGTACTTC. This sequence encodes CSARDRRMTGSSYEQYF.

Comment on this clonotype: Given a much more abundant clone one base away, this may be a read error. The chain links TRBV10-3 to TRBJ2-4; maybe TRBD1 (6 bases). Per the germline V gene, CDR1 is ENHRY and CDR2 is SYGVKD. Trimming took off 11 bases at V and 15 bases at J, with 23 bases between the two ends. This CDR3 has 12 residues. CDR3 DNA: TGTGCCTCCCAGGGGAACCACTACGAGCGGTACTTC. Translated: CASQGNHYERYF.

This chain joins TRBV20-1 and TRBJ2-7; 8 bases are a match to TRBD1. Germline CDR1 and CDR2: DFQATT and SNEGSKA (reference sequence). The V segment lost 3 bases and the J segment 3 bases; nucleotides outside the gene matches: 13. CDR3 length: 16 amino acids. The CDR3: CSARGGGVTGVYEQYF. Here the CDR3 DNA reads TGCAGTGCTAGGGGGGGAGGTGTGACAGGGGTCTACGAGCAGTACTTC.

The CDR3 spells CASSCRGADTQYF. CDR3 bases: TGTGCCAGCAGTTGCCGGGGCGCAGATACGCAGTATTTT. The rearrangement uses TRBV12-3 or TRBV12-4 and TRBJ2-3, with D tentatively TRBD1 or TRBD2 (5 bases each). There are 13 residues in the CDR3. V was clipped by 4 bases and J by 4 bases, with 9 bases between them.

V and J are TRBV20-1 and TRBJ2-1, with 7 bases identical to TRBD1. Germline values: CDR1 DFQATT, CDR2 SNEGSKA (reference sequence). The CDR3 sequence is 12 residues long. CDR3 protein: CRALRDSNEQFF. DNA of the CDR3: TGCAGGGCCCTCCGGGACAGCAATGAGCAGTTCTTC.